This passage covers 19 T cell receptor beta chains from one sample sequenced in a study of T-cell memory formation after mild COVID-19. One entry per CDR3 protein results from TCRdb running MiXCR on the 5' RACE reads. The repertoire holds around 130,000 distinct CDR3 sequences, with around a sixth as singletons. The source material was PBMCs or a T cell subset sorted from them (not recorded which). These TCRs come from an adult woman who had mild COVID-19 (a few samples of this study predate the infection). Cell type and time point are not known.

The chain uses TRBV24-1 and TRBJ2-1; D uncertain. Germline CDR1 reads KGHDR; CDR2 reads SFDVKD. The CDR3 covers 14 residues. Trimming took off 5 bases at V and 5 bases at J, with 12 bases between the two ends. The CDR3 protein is CATSVTTQNNEQFF. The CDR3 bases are TGTGCCACCAGTGTTACGACGCAAAACAATGAGCAGTTCTTC.

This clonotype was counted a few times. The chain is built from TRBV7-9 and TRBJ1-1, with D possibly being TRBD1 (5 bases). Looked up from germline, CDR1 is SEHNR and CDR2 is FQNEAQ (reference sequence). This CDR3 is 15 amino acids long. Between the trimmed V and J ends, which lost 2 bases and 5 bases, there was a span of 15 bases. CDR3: CASSLWAGRWTEAFF. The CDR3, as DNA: TGTGCCAGCAGCTTATGGGCAGGGAGGTGGACTGAAGCTTTCTTT.

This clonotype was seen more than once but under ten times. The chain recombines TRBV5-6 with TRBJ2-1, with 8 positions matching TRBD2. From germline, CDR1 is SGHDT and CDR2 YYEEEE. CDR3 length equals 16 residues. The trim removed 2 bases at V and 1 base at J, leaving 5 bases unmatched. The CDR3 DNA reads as TGTGCCAGCAGCTTCTATACTAGCGGATCCTACAATGAGCAGTTCTTC. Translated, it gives CASSFYTSGSYNEQFF. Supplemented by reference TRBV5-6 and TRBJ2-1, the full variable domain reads DAGVTQSPTHLIKTRGQQVTLRCSPKSGHDTVSWYQQALGQGPQFIFQYYEEEERQRGNFPDRFSGHQFPNYSSELNVNALLLGDSALYLCASSFYTSGSYNEQFFGPGTRLTVL.

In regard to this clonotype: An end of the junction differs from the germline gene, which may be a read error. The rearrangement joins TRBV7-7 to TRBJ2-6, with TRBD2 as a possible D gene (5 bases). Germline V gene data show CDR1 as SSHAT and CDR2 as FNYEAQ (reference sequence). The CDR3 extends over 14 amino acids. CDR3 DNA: TGTGCTAGCAGCTTAGCGACAGGGGCCAACGTCCTGACTTTC. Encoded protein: CASSLATGANVLTF.

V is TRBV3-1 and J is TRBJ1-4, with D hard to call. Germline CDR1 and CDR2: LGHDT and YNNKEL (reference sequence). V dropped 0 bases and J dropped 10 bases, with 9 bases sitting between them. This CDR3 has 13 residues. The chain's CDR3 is CASSQDNEGKLFF. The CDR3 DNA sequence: TGTGCCAGCAGCCAAGACAACGAGGGAAAACTGTTTTTT.

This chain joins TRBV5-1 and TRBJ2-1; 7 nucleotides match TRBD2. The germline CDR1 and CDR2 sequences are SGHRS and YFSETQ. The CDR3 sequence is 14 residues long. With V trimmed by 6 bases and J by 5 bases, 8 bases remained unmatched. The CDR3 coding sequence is TGCGCCAGCACTTGGGCTAGCGGTAACAATGAGCAGTTCTTC. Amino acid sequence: CASTWASGNNEQFF.

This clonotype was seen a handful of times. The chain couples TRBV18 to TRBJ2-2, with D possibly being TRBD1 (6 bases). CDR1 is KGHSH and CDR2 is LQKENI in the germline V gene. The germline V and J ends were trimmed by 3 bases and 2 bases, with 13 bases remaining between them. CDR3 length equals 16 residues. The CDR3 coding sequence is TGTGCCAGCTCACCTCCCCTCAGGGGAAACACCGGGGAGCTGTTTTTT. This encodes CASSPPLRGNTGELFF.

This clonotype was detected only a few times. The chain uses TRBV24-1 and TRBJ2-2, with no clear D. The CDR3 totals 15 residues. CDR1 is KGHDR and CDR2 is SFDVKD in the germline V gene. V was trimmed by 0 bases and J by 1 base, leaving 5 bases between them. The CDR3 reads CATSDLRQNTGELFF. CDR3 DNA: TGTGCCACCAGTGATTTGCGTCAGAACACCGGGGAGCTGTTTTTT.

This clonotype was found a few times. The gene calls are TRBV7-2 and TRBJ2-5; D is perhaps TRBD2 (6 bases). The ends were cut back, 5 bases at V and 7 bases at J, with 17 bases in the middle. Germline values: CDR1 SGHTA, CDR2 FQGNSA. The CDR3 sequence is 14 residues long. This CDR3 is CASSPGLSLRTQYF. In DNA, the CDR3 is TGTGCCAGCAGCCCCGGACTATCCTTAAGGACCCAGTACTTC.

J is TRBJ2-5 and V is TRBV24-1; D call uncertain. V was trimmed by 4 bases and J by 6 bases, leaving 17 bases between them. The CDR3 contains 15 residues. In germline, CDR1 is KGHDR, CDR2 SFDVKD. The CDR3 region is CATSEGSGFRQTQYF. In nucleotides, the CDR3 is TGTGCCACCAGTGAGGGTTCCGGGTTCCGGCAGACCCAGTACTTC.

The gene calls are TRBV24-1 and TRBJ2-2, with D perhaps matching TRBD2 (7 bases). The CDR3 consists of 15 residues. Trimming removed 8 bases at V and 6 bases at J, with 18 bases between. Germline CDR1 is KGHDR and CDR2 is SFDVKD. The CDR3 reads CATTWGGAQPGELFF. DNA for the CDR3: TGTGCCACCACGTGGGGGGGGGCGCAGCCCGGGGAGCTGTTTTTT.

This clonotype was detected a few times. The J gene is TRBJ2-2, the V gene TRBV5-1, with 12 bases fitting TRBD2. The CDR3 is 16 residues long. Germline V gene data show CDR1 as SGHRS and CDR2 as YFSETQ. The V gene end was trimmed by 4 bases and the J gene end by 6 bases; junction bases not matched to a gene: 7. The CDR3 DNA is TGCGCCAGCAGCGATCGACTAGCGGGAGACCCCGGGGAGCTGTTTTTT. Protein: CASSDRLAGDPGELFF.

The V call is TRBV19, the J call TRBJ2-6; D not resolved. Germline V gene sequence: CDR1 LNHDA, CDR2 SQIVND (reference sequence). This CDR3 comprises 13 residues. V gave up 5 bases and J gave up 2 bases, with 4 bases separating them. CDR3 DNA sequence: TGTGCCAGTAGTTTCGCTGGGGCCAACGTCCTGACTTTC. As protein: CASSFAGANVLTF.

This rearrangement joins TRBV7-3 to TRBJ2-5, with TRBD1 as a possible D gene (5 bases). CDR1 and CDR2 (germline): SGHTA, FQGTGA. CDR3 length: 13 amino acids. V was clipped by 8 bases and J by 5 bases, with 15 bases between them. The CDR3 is CASATGPQETQYF. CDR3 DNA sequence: TGTGCCAGCGCTACAGGTCCCCAGGAGACCCAGTACTTC.

In DNA form, the CDR3 reads TGTGCCAGTAGTATTCGGGGGACTAGCGGGACGGCCGGGGAGCTGTTTTTT. Translation gives CASSIRGTSGTAGELFF. The gene calls are TRBV19 and TRBJ2-2; 13 bases are a match to TRBD2. Germline V gives CDR1 LNHDA, CDR2 SQIVND (reference sequence). The length of the CDR3 is 17 residues. The J segment lost 6 bases and the V segment lost 3 bases, leaving 7 bases of the junction unmatched.

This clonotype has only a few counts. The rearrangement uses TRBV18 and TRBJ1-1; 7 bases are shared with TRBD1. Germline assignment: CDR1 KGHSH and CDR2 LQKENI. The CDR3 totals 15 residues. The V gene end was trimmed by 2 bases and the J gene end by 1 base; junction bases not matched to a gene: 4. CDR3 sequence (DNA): TGTGCCAGCTCACCAAGTGACAGGGCGAACACTGAAGCTTTCTTT. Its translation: CASSPSDRANTEAFF.

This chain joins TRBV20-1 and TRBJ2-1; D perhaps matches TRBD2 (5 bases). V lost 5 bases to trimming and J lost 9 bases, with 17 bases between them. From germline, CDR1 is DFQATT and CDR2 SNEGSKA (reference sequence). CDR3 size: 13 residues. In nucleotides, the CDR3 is TGCAGTGCTGCCACCGAGGGTCCGAGTGAGCAGTTCTTC. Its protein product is CSAATEGPSEQFF.

The CDR3 nucleotides read TGTGCCAGCAGCTTAAATCTGGGTGTAGACAATGAGCAGTTCTTC. Protein sequence: CASSLNLGVDNEQFF. The genes are TRBV7-9 and TRBJ2-1; D is unclear. The V end was cut by 2 bases, the J end by 5 bases, with 13 bases between. The CDR3 runs to 15 residues. Germline CDR1 is SEHNR and CDR2 is FQNEAQ (reference sequence).

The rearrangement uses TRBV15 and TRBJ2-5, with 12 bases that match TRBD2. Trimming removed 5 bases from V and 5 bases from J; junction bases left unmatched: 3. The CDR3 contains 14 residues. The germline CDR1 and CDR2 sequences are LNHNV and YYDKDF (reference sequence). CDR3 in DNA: TGTGCCACCAGCCTGACTAGCGGGAGTGAGACCCAGTACTTC. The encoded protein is CATSLTSGSETQYF.